The 10 T cell receptor beta chains below come from one sample, sequenced in a study of cytomegalovirus exposure and HLA in healthy donors. The PCR employed 60 Vbeta primers together with 13 Jbeta primers. TCRdb keeps only in-frame clones here, not all; method: immunoSEQ multiplex PCR. This sample has some 130,000 clones, with approximately 78% found just once. Sequencing used PBMCs. These receptors all stem from a woman in her 50s in good health and CMV-seropositive.

J is TRBJ1-2 and V is TRBV7-2; 7 bases are a match to TRBD1. This CDR3 is 13 amino acids long. The germline gives CDR1 SGHTA, CDR2 FQGNSA. J was trimmed by 5 bases and V by 5 bases; bases with no gene match: 5. CDR3 region: CASSARQGYGYTF. DNA of the CDR3: TGTGCCAGCAGCGCAAGACAGGGATATGGCTACACCTTC.

CDR3 residues: CASSLGTSTDTQYF. CDR3 nucleotide sequence: TGTGCCAGCAGTCTCGGGACTAGCACAGATACGCAGTATTTT. J is TRBJ2-3 and V is TRBV6-5, with D perhaps matching TRBD2 (6 bases). The CDR3 has 14 amino acids. Germline values: CDR1 MNHEY, CDR2 SVGAGI. The V end was cut by 5 bases, the J end by 0 bases, with 9 bases between.

The chain links TRBV7-2 to TRBJ2-7; 7 positions match TRBD2. With 4 bases clipped from V and 1 base from J, the junction kept 1 base outside the gene matches. The CDR3 loop spans 13 amino acids. Germline CDR1 reads SGHTA; CDR2 reads FQGNSA. This CDR3 is CASSSGGSYEQYF. CDR3 DNA: TGTGCCAGCAGCTCGGGGGGATCCTACGAGCAGTACTTC.

The chain combines TRBV2 with TRBJ1-1; D is undetermined. V shed 1 base and J shed 0 bases, with 9 bases lying between them. Germline V gives CDR1 SNHLY, CDR2 FYNNEI. CDR3 length: 15 residues. The CDR3 sequence is CASSEGRLVNTEAFF. CDR3 DNA sequence: TGTGCCAGCAGTGAAGGGAGATTGGTGAACACTGAAGCTTTCTTT.

CDR3 bases: TGTGCCAGCAGCTCCCAGGGAGGAAACACCATATATTTT. Protein sequence: CASSSQGGNTIYF. The rearrangement links TRBV7-9 to TRBJ1-3, with D tentatively TRBD1 (5 bases). Germline-derived CDR1 and CDR2 are SEHNR and FQNEAQ (reference sequence). CDR3 length equals 13 residues. Trimming stripped 4 bases from V and 4 bases from J, with 8 bases between.

The CDR3 here is CASSMTGTGANEQYF. Written as DNA, the CDR3 is TGTGCCAGTAGTATGACCGGGACAGGGGCGAACGAGCAGTACTTC. This chain links TRBV19 with TRBJ2-7; 10 bases map to TRBD1. J was trimmed by 5 bases and V by 3 bases; bases with no gene match: 7. Germline V lookup: CDR1 LNHDA, CDR2 SQIVND (reference sequence). This CDR3 is built from 15 residues.

This clone has only one observation. One end of the junction does not line up with germline, which may come from a read error. V and J are TRBV7-9 and TRBJ2-7, with a tentative D call TRBD1 (6 bases). Germline-derived CDR1 and CDR2 are SEHNR and FQNEAQ (reference sequence). This CDR3 contains 16 residues. The CDR3 spells CSSSDRPGHPAYEQYF. The CDR3 coding sequence is TGTTCCAGCAGCGATCGTCCGGGACACCCGGCCTACGAGCAGTACTTC.

The V call is TRBV6-1, the J call TRBJ1-1; perhaps TRBD1 as D (6 bases). This CDR3 comprises 13 residues. V was clipped by 6 bases and J by 4 bases, with 12 bases between them. Germline assignment: CDR1 MNHNS and CDR2 SASEGT. The CDR3 DNA is TGTGCCAGCAGGAGGGGGGGGCTCACTGAAGCTTTCTTT. This encodes CASRRGGLTEAFF.

The rearrangement links TRBV2 to TRBJ1-2; D may be TRBD1 (5 bases). Germline CDR1 SNHLY, CDR2 FYNNEI. The length of the CDR3 is 13 residues. Deletions cut 3 bases from V and 7 bases from J, with 12 bases between. This CDR3 is CASSEGRASGYTF. For the CDR3, the DNA is TGTGCCAGCAGTGAGGGCAGGGCTTCTGGCTACACCTTC.

This clone was observed once. The chain recombines TRBV2 with TRBJ2-7; a weak D match, TRBD1 (5 bases). This CDR3 region has 12 residues. V was pared by 4 bases and J by 6 bases, with 10 bases between. CDR1 is SNHLY, CDR2 FYNNEI, per germline. CDR3: CASSGEGVEQYF. The CDR3 DNA is TGTGCCAGCAGTGGTGAAGGGGTCGAGCAGTACTTC.